The 32 T cell receptor beta chains below were found in one sample sequenced in a study of blood T cell repertoires in COVID-19. This table comes from immunoSEQ multiplex PCR, and its TCRdb copy is limited to in-frame clones, with some not included. The sample lists a few hundred thousand clones; about 90% were seen once. Sequencing used peripheral blood. The receptors were gathered from an older woman with COVID-19, enrolled during active disease.

The chain uses TRBV9 and TRBJ1-3; 7 bases are a match to TRBD1. Trimming cost V 5 bases and J 1 base; bases outside gene matches: 3. Germline CDR1 is SGDLS and CDR2 is YYNGEE. The CDR3 is 14 amino acids. The CDR3 loop reads CASSQGGSGNTIYF. CDR3 DNA: TGTGCCAGCAGTCAGGGGGGTTCTGGAAACACCATATATTTT.

This clone came up once. The rearrangement joins TRBV5-1 to TRBJ2-7; D is unclear. V lost 3 bases and J 3 bases, leaving 7 bases between the germline ends. The CDR3 consists of 12 residues. CDR1 and CDR2 from the germline V gene are SGHRS and YFSETQ. The CDR3 loop is CASSSSGYEQYF. CDR3 nucleotide sequence: TGCGCCAGCAGCTCGTCAGGCTACGAGCAGTACTTC. Full variable domain (rest looked up from reference TRBV5-1 and TRBJ2-7): KAGVTQTPRYLIKTRGQQVTLSCSPISGHRSVSWYQQTPGQGLQFLFEYFSETQRNKGNFPGRFSGRQFSNSRSEMNVSTLELGDSALYLCASSSSGYEQYFGPGTRLTVT.

This rearrangement joins TRBV10-3 to TRBJ2-5, with 12 positions matching TRBD2. CDR1 is ENHRY, CDR2 SYGVKD, per germline. The CDR3 contains 15 residues. V lost 3 bases to trimming and J lost 5 bases; unmatched junction nucleotides: 4. CDR3 coding DNA: TGTGCCATCAGTGACCTAGCGGGGGGGCGGGAGACCCAGTACTTC. Translation gives CAISDLAGGRETQYF.

V usage is TRBV5-5 and J usage is TRBJ2-2, with 7 positions matching TRBD1. CDR3 size: 14 residues. V lost 4 bases to trimming and J lost 1 base; unmatched junction nucleotides: 1. The germline V gene encodes CDR1 SGHKS and CDR2 YYEKEE (reference sequence). The CDR3, as DNA: TGTGCCAGCAGCCGACAGGGGAACACCGGGGAGCTGTTTTTT. Translation gives CASSRQGNTGELFF.

The chain links TRBV19 to TRBJ2-5, with 10 bases fitting TRBD2. This CDR3 has 15 amino acids. V dropped 4 bases and J dropped 5; count of bases not matched to a gene: 7. CDR1 is LNHDA and CDR2 is SQIVND in the germline V gene (reference sequence). Here the CDR3 DNA reads TGTGCCAGTAGTACTCCTAGCGGGGGTCGGGAGACCCAGTACTTC. The encoded protein is CASSTPSGGRETQYF.

The chain is built from TRBV21-1 and TRBJ2-3; the table's D call of TRBD1 was not tested on the DNA. TRBV21-1 is tagged as a pseudogene. The CDR3 sequence is 16 residues long. Written as DNA, the CDR3 is TGTGCCAGCAGCAAAAAAATCCAGGGGGCTGTAAATACGCAGTATTTT. It specifies CASSKKIQGAVNTQYF.

This chain links TRBV24-1 with TRBJ1-2; D is perhaps TRBD1 (5 bases). CDR1 KGHDR and CDR2 SFDVKD come from the germline V gene. V lost 1 base and J 4 bases, leaving 9 bases between the germline ends. The CDR3 totals 14 residues. CDR3 DNA: TGTGCCACCAGTGATTTTCTGACAGTCTATGGCTACACCTTC. Protein: CATSDFLTVYGYTF.

The chain joins TRBV5-4 to TRBJ2-4; 8 bases match TRBD1. Germline CDR1 and CDR2: SGHNT and YYREEE (reference sequence). The CDR3 sequence is 15 residues long. The V gene end was trimmed by 1 base and the J gene end by 7 bases; junction bases not matched to a gene: 7. The CDR3 DNA is TGTGCCAGCAGCTTGCAGGGGGCTGTGGAGAACATTCAGTACTTC. Protein: CASSLQGAVENIQYF.

This sequence joins TRBV5-8 and TRBJ2-5; D might be TRBD1 (6 bases). V was shortened by 7 bases and J by 3 bases, with 13 bases between the two germline ends. The CDR3 has 13 residues. Germline V gives CDR1 SGHTS, CDR2 YDEGEE. Here the CDR3 DNA reads TGTGCCAGCCGCCACAGGGCCAAAGAGACCCAGTACTTC. Its protein product is CASRHRAKETQYF. The full variable domain, rest sourced from reference TRBV5-8 and TRBJ2-5, is EAGVTQSPTHLIKTRGQQATLRCSPISGHTSVYWYQQALGLGLQFLLWYDEGEERNRGNFPPRFSGRQFPNYSSELNVNALELEDSALYLCASRHRAKETQYFGPGTRLLVL.

J is TRBJ1-1 and V is TRBV27, with D perhaps matching TRBD1 (6 bases). The CDR3 extends over 16 amino acids. Germline lookup yields CDR1 MNHEY and CDR2 SMNVEV (reference sequence). The V gene lost 7 bases and the J gene lost 1 base, with 19 bases spanning the gap. The CDR3 loop is CASTRNTGTGNTEAFF. CDR3 coding DNA: TGTGCCAGCACCCGAAATACAGGGACGGGGAACACTGAAGCTTTCTTT.

There are a few counts of this clone. The CDR3 DNA reads TGTGCCAGTAAAAACGGACAGGGAGAGTACGAGCAGTACTTC. It is translated as CASKNGQGEYEQYF. This sequence joins TRBV19 and TRBJ2-7; 8 nucleotides line up with TRBD1. Germline CDR1 reads LNHDA; CDR2 reads SQIVND (reference sequence). V gave up 7 bases and J gave up 4 bases; unmatched junction bases: 9. This CDR3 is 14 amino acids long. The full variable domain, rest sourced from reference TRBV19 and TRBJ2-7, is DGGITQSPKYLFRKEGQNVTLSCEQNLNHDAMYWYRQDPGQGLRLIYYSQIVNDFQKGDIAEGYSVSREKKESFPLTVTSAQKNPTAFYLCASKNGQGEYEQYFGPGTRLTVT.

The rearrangement joins TRBV6-1 to TRBJ2-5, with TRBD2 identical over 10 bases. The J segment lost 4 bases and the V segment lost 1 base, leaving 6 bases of the junction unmatched. Germline CDR1 reads MNHNS; CDR2 reads SASEGT. This CDR3 contains 16 residues. The DNA of the CDR3 is TGTGCCAGCAGTGAAGTAGGGCTAGCGGGAGCAGAGACCCAGTACTTC. As protein: CASSEVGLAGAETQYF.

The gene calls are TRBV5-1 and TRBJ2-3; 10 nucleotides align to TRBD2. CDR3 length equals 16 residues. Trimming removed 0 bases from V and 5 bases from J; junction bases left unmatched: 6. The germline CDR1 and CDR2 sequences are SGHRS and YFSETQ. The DNA for the CDR3 is TGCGCCAGCAGCTTGGATCCTAGCGGGAGTGGAGATACGCAGTATTTT. Its translation is CASSLDPSGSGDTQYF. The entire variable domain, with the rest obtained from reference TRBV5-1 and TRBJ2-3, is as follows: KAGVTQTPRYLIKTRGQQVTLSCSPISGHRSVSWYQQTPGQGLQFLFEYFSETQRNKGNFPGRFSGRQFSNSRSEMNVSTLELGDSALYLCASSLDPSGSGDTQYFGPGTRLTVL.

This rearrangement joins TRBV11-3 to TRBJ1-2, with TRBD1 matching 8 bases. Trimming at V came to 0 bases and at J to 8 bases, leaving 5 bases not matched to a gene. The CDR3 is 14 amino acids. Germline assignment: CDR1 SGHNT and CDR2 YENEEA. The CDR3 coding sequence is TGTGCCAGCAGCTTAGATGGACAGGGTGGCGGCTACACCTTC. Protein sequence: CASSLDGQGGGYTF.

The rearrangement joins TRBV6-5 to TRBJ2-7; a possible D gene is TRBD2 (5 bases). Germline CDR1 reads MNHEY; CDR2 reads SVGAGI. V lost 7 bases and J lost 7, with 23 bases in between. The CDR3 runs 15 residues. CDR3 protein: CASNRGGGPPEEQYF. The DNA for the CDR3 is TGTGCCAGCAACAGAGGCGGCGGGCCCCCCGAGGAGCAGTACTTC.

The genes are TRBV5-1 and TRBJ1-4, with D perhaps TRBD1 (5 bases). In germline, CDR1 is SGHRS, CDR2 YFSETQ. V was clipped by 6 bases and J by 3 bases, with 15 bases between them. The length of the CDR3 is 15 residues. Here the CDR3 DNA reads TGCGCCAGCAAGCGGGGGAATCGAGCTAATGAAAAACTGTTTTTT. As protein: CASKRGNRANEKLFF. Variable domain in full (rest from reference TRBV5-1 and TRBJ1-4): KAGVTQTPRYLIKTRGQQVTLSCSPISGHRSVSWYQQTPGQGLQFLFEYFSETQRNKGNFPGRFSGRQFSNSRSEMNVSTLELGDSALYLCASKRGNRANEKLFFGSGTQLSVL.

This chain connects TRBV6-5 to TRBJ2-7; D not resolved. This CDR3 is 14 amino acids long. The V end was cut by 4 bases, the J end by 5 bases, with 15 bases between. Germline lookup yields CDR1 MNHEY and CDR2 SVGAGI. CDR3 protein: CASSSAGFFHEQYF. In DNA, the CDR3 is TGTGCCAGCAGTTCCGCAGGCTTTTTCCACGAGCAGTACTTC.

This clone was seen just once. CDR3 DNA sequence: TGTGCCAGCAGCCCCCTGACTTCCGCGGGGGGAACCGGGGAGCTGTTTTTT. Amino acids: CASSPLTSAGGTGELFF. This sequence joins TRBV27 and TRBJ2-2, with TRBD2 matching 8 bases. CDR1 is MNHEY and CDR2 is SMNVEV in the germline V gene (reference sequence). The V gene end was trimmed by 6 bases and the J gene end by 5 bases; junction bases not matched to a gene: 14. The CDR3 totals 17 residues.

V gene TRBV7-2 combines with J gene TRBJ2-2, with 7 positions matching TRBD1. The CDR3 is 13 residues long. Germline values: CDR1 SGHTA, CDR2 FQGNSA. V shed 5 bases and J 7 bases; nucleotides not matched to a gene: 4. The CDR3 spells CASSDREIGELFF. The CDR3 DNA is TGTGCCAGCAGCGACAGGGAAATCGGGGAGCTGTTTTTT.

The rearrangement links TRBV7-2 to TRBJ2-1; 11 bases are shared with TRBD2. V trimming: 4 bases; J trimming: 3 bases; junction bases outside the gene matches: 8. Germline-derived CDR1 and CDR2 are SGHTA and FQGNSA. The CDR3 sequence is 17 residues long. CDR3 in amino acids: CASSYYTSGSIYNEQFF. The CDR3 coding sequence is TGTGCCAGCAGCTACTATACTAGCGGGAGTATCTACAATGAGCAGTTCTTC.

The chain couples TRBV24-1 to TRBJ2-2; 7 positions match TRBD2. Germline V gives CDR1 KGHDR, CDR2 SFDVKD. Germline trimming cut 3 bases from V and 5 bases from J; bases unmatched to any gene: 8. This CDR3 is built from 16 residues. The CDR3 region has the DNA TGTGCCACCAGTGATCCCCGACTAGCTGGGACCGGGGAGCTGTTTTTT. Translating gives CATSDPRLAGTGELFF.

The J gene is TRBJ2-7, the V gene TRBV2; 10 bases fit TRBD2. The J segment lost 4 bases and the V segment lost 7 bases, leaving 1 base of the junction unmatched. Germline CDR1 reads SNHLY; CDR2 reads FYNNEI. The CDR3 loop spans 12 amino acids. CDR3 DNA: TGTGCCAGCACTAGCGGGAGTTACGAGCAGTACTTC. Protein sequence: CASTSGSYEQYF.

V usage is TRBV5-1 and J usage is TRBJ1-1; TRBD1 is a possible D gene (6 bases). The germline gives CDR1 SGHRS, CDR2 YFSETQ. V dropped 3 bases and J dropped 5 bases, with 17 bases sitting between them. CDR3 size: 15 residues. CDR3 DNA: TGCGCCAGCAGCTCCTCTTCAGGGGTAGGGACTGAAGCTTTCTTT. Translated: CASSSSSGVGTEAFF.

The rearrangement uses TRBV3-1 (or the pseudogene TRBV3-2) and TRBJ1-2, with D unclear. The CDR3 extends over 13 amino acids. Germline V gives CDR1 LGHDT, CDR2 YNNKEL (reference sequence). The V gene lost 0 bases and the J gene lost 8 bases, with 10 bases spanning the gap. The CDR3 reads CASSQEFRSGYTF. Written as DNA, the CDR3 is TGTGCCAGCAGCCAAGAATTTAGGAGCGGCTACACCTTC.

V and J are TRBV7-2 and TRBJ2-1; D may be TRBD2 (5 bases). Trimming shortened V by 0 bases and J by 10 bases, and 13 bases separated the two germline ends. The CDR3 has 14 residues. The germline V gene encodes CDR1 SGHTA and CDR2 FQGNSA. The CDR3 coding sequence is TGTGCCAGCAGCTTAGCGCTTACTAGGTCGGAGCAGTTCTTC. Residues: CASSLALTRSEQFF.

The chain employs TRBV4-2 and TRBJ2-2; TRBD1 matches at 9 bases. The V gene end was trimmed by 5 bases and the J gene end by 5 bases; junction bases not matched to a gene: 9. Germline V gene lookup returns CDR1 LGHNA and CDR2 YNFKEQ. This CDR3 spans 16 amino acids. The CDR3 spells CASSSTYRGLTGELFF. CDR3 nucleotides: TGTGCCAGCAGCTCAACGTACAGGGGGCTTACCGGGGAGCTGTTTTTT.

The J gene is TRBJ1-2, the V gene TRBV5-6; D is ambiguous. The germline CDR1 and CDR2 sequences are SGHDT and YYEEEE. The CDR3 sequence is 14 residues long. With 0 bases removed from V and 8 bases from J, the gap between germline ends came to 14 bases. As DNA, the CDR3 is TGTGCCAGCAGCTTGGTACGGCCGACGGGGGGCTACACCTTC. This sequence encodes CASSLVRPTGGYTF.

The rearrangement uses TRBV9 and TRBJ1-4; 10 bases map to TRBD1. Germline CDR1 SGDLS, CDR2 YYNGEE. Germline trimming cut 3 bases from V and 8 bases from J; bases unmatched to any gene: 7. The CDR3 has 15 amino acids. The CDR3 loop reads CASSETGGRGEKLFF. For the CDR3, the DNA is TGTGCCAGCAGCGAGACAGGGGGCCGAGGGGAAAAACTGTTTTTT.

About this clone: A much larger clone differs from this one at a single base, so this may be a read error. The chain is built from TRBV5-4 and TRBJ1-2, with D possibly being TRBD1 (5 bases). This CDR3 has 13 amino acids. CDR1 and CDR2 (germline): SGHNT, YYREEE (reference sequence). This chain's CDR3 is CASNLGGNYGHTF. In nucleotides, the CDR3 is TGTGCCAGCAACCTGGGGGGGAACTATGGCCACACCTTC.

The chain is built from TRBV18 and TRBJ1-2; unclear D gene. Deletions cut 6 bases from V and 7 bases from J, with 18 bases between. Germline values: CDR1 KGHSH, CDR2 LQKENI. There are 14 residues in the CDR3. The CDR3 DNA reads as TGTGCCAGCTCCCCAGCCACAGAGACTACTGGCTACACCTTC. It translates to CASSPATETTGYTF.

This clone has only one observation. The gene calls are TRBV11-2 and TRBJ1-5; D gene uncertain. V was shortened by 4 bases and J by 9 bases, with 10 bases between the two germline ends. The CDR3 has 12 residues. Germline CDR1 SGHAT, CDR2 FQNNGV. The CDR3 sequence is CASSSSNGPQHF. The CDR3 nucleotides are TGTGCCAGCAGCTCCTCAAACGGGCCCCAGCATTTT.

This chain connects TRBV3-1 (or the pseudogene TRBV3-2) to TRBJ2-5; D may be TRBD1 (5 bases). The CDR3 has 14 residues. CDR1 is LGHDT, CDR2 YNNKEL, per germline (reference sequence). Trimming left V 3 bases short and J 4 bases short, with 12 bases between. The CDR3 loop reads CASSHRTGRETQYF. The CDR3 nucleotides are TGTGCCAGCAGCCACAGAACAGGAAGAGAGACCCAGTACTTC.